This TCR beta chain was sequenced for a study of control samples from healthy donors and cancer patients. The assay was immunoSEQ multiplex PCR, and TCRdb's table has in-frame clones only and misses some. There are fewer than 150,000 clones in the sample; 90% occur only once, and over 2% lies in the top ten. Per germline, CDR1 SEHNR and CDR2 FQNEAQ (reference sequence). Unmatched junction bases numbered 2, after V lost 1 base and J lost 4 bases. This CDR3 has 15 amino acids. The TCR comes from a man younger than 35 in good health. V and J are TRBV7-9 and TRBJ2-1, with TRBD1 identical over 9 bases. The sample comprised blood. In DNA, the CDR3 is TGTGCCAGCAGCTTAGGGGACAGGGAATACAATGAGCAGTTCTTC. Amino acids: CASSLGDREYNEQFF.